These 32 T cell receptor beta chains came from one sample sequenced in a study of T cells in Graves' hyperthyroidism and ophthalmopathy (dated by TCRdb to between 2017 and 2020). Receptors were amplified or captured by multiplex PCR. The sample was run on an Illumina HiSeq 2000. The TCR beta CDR3 regions were amplified from RNA transcripts. For the first round of RT-PCR on the TCR CDR3, the HTBI primer set was used together with the Qiagen OneStep RT-PCR kit. TCRdb reran the public reads through fastp at Q25 and MiXCR, keeping productive beta chains. Each entry is one CDR3 protein sequence, shown with its most common DNA and genes. The sample profile shows around 500,000 distinct CDR3 sequences; around a fifth of them were found once. The ten biggest clones cover under 55% of the sample. The sample consisted of blood. The receptor set was obtained from a woman between 65 and 79 years old with Graves' ophthalmopathy.

This clonotype was seen only a few times. The V call is TRBV29-1, the J call TRBJ1-2; a possible D gene is TRBD1 (5 bases). CDR3 length: 13 amino acids. Germline CDR1 reads SQVTM; CDR2 reads ANQGSEA. Deletions cut 6 bases from V and 4 bases from J, with 15 bases between. The CDR3 bases are TGCAGCGTAGACCGGACGGGGCTCTATGGCTACACCTTC. As protein: CSVDRTGLYGYTF.

This sequence joins TRBV3-1 and TRBJ1-2; a possible D gene is TRBD1 (6 bases). The V gene's germline CDR1 is LGHDT and CDR2 YNNKEL (reference sequence). The ends were cut back, 0 bases at V and 4 bases at J, with 12 bases in the middle. This CDR3 comprises 15 residues. The CDR3 here is CASSQDTTGSYGYTF. DNA of the CDR3: TGTGCCAGCAGCCAAGATACCACAGGGAGCTATGGCTACACCTTC.

The chain is built from TRBV7-2 and TRBJ2-3; D possibly corresponds to TRBD1 (6 bases). There are 14 residues in the CDR3. The germline CDR1 and CDR2 sequences are SGHTA and FQGNSA. V was cut by 3 bases and J by 5 bases, with 12 bases left in between. CDR3 region: CASSFRGRGDTQYF. The CDR3 DNA reads as TGTGCCAGCAGCTTTAGGGGCAGGGGAGATACGCAGTATTTT.

This clonotype was seen a handful of times. This chain joins TRBV24-1 and TRBJ2-1, with 9 bases matching TRBD2. Germline CDR1 and CDR2: KGHDR and SFDVKD. V lost 1 base to trimming and J lost 4 bases; unmatched junction nucleotides: 7. This CDR3 contains 17 residues. CDR3 sequence reads: CATSDFGSGSVYNEQFF. Here the CDR3 DNA reads TGTGCCACCAGTGATTTCGGTAGCGGGAGCGTGTACAATGAGCAGTTCTTC.

This clonotype came up a few times. J is TRBJ1-2 and V is TRBV7-9; no reliable D call. The germline CDR1 and CDR2 sequences are SEHNR and FQNEAQ (reference sequence). The V gene lost 4 bases and the J gene lost 6 bases, with 6 bases spanning the gap. The CDR3 sequence is 11 residues long. The CDR3 loop reads CASSSTDGYTF. The CDR3 nucleotides read TGTGCCAGCAGCTCAACGGATGGCTACACCTTC.

The table lists this clonotype with a few counts. This rearrangement joins TRBV27 to TRBJ2-1, with 11 bases lining up with TRBD1. V was pared by 6 bases and J by 5 bases, with 15 bases of the junction left unmatched. The CDR3 loop spans 18 amino acids. Looked up from germline, CDR1 is MNHEY and CDR2 is SMNVEV (reference sequence). CDR3 loop: CASSQSVGQGALDNEQFF. As DNA, the CDR3 is TGTGCCAGCAGCCAAAGCGTCGGACAGGGGGCTTTAGACAATGAGCAGTTCTTC.

The chain recombines TRBV5-5 with TRBJ1-2; the D gene is possibly TRBD1 (5 bases). V was trimmed by 4 bases and J by 5 bases, leaving 21 bases between them. There are 16 residues in the CDR3. Germline-derived CDR1 and CDR2 are SGHKS and YYEKEE (reference sequence). CDR3 sequence: CASSLRETAAGYGYTF. CDR3 DNA sequence: TGTGCCAGCAGCCTGAGGGAGACAGCGGCGGGATATGGCTACACCTTC.

This clonotype was seen repeatedly, ten times or more. V is TRBV24-1 and J is TRBJ2-7, with D unclear. Per germline, CDR1 KGHDR and CDR2 SFDVKD. The CDR3 is 13 amino acids. With 8 bases removed from V and 2 bases from J, the gap between germline ends came to 12 bases. The CDR3 nucleotides are TGTGCCACCATTACTTTCTCCCCCTACGAGCAGTACTTC. Protein: CATITFSPYEQYF.

This clonotype has a handful of counts. The V gene is TRBV20-1, the J gene TRBJ2-5, with TRBD1 matching 12 bases. Trimming cost V 6 bases and J 3 bases; bases outside gene matches: 11. The CDR3 length is 16 residues. CDR1 and CDR2 from the germline V gene are DFQATT and SNEGSKA (reference sequence). CDR3 protein: CSAIPGTGGYEETQYF. CDR3 in DNA: TGCAGTGCCATACCTGGGACAGGGGGCTATGAAGAGACCCAGTACTTC.

This clonotype was counted between two and nine times. The chain has TRBV27 and TRBJ2-7; D is uncertain. Looked up from germline, CDR1 is MNHEY and CDR2 is SMNVEV (reference sequence). CDR3 length equals 15 residues. Between the trimmed V and J ends, which lost 6 bases and 6 bases, there was a span of 21 bases. The CDR3 nucleotides read TGTGCCAGCAGCCCGTTGGGTGGGCGCTTGGGCGAGCAGTACTTC. It is translated as CASSPLGGRLGEQYF.

The chain couples TRBV3-1 to TRBJ2-7; D not certain. V shed 1 base and J shed 4 bases, with 8 bases lying between them. The length of the CDR3 is 13 residues. Germline assignment: CDR1 LGHDT and CDR2 YNNKEL (reference sequence). This chain's CDR3 is CASSQAPLYEQYF. The CDR3 nucleotides are TGTGCCAGCAGCCAAGCCCCATTGTACGAGCAGTACTTC.

The chain employs TRBV18 and TRBJ1-5; 10 positions agree with TRBD1. This CDR3 contains 15 residues. The V and J ends lost 4 bases and 5 bases, in that order; junction bases with no gene match: 5. In germline, CDR1 is KGHSH, CDR2 LQKENI. The CDR3 coding sequence is TGTGCCAGCTCACTATCGACAGGGGGCCATCAGCCCCAGCATTTT. As protein: CASSLSTGGHQPQHF. Together with reference TRBV18 and TRBJ1-5, the CDR3 gives the full variable domain: NAGVMQNPRHLVRRRGQEARLRCSPMKGHSHVYWYRQLPEEGLKFMVYLQKENIIDESGMPKERFSAEFPKEGPSILRIQQVVRGDSAAYFCASSLSTGGHQPQHFGDGTRLSIL.

To note about this clonotype: A junction end diverges from the germline sequence, so it may reflect a read error. This rearrangement joins TRBV7-7 to TRBJ2-2; D not certain. CDR1 SSHAT and CDR2 FNYEAQ come from the germline V gene (reference sequence). The CDR3 is 14 amino acids. The DNA of the CDR3 is TGTGCTAGCAGCTCGGGCTTTAACACCGGGGAGCTGTTTTTT. Amino acid sequence: CASSSGFNTGELFF.

This clonotype has ten or more counts. V gene TRBV28 combines with J gene TRBJ2-7; TRBD2 aligns across 8 bases. With V trimmed by 7 bases and J by 3 bases, 5 bases remained unmatched. This CDR3 region has 13 residues. In germline, CDR1 is MDHEN, CDR2 SYDVKM. CDR3 sequence (DNA): TGTGCCAGCAAGGTAGCGGGATACTACGAGCAGTACTTC. Amino acids: CASKVAGYYEQYF. The full variable domain, rest sourced from reference TRBV28 and TRBJ2-7, is DVKVTQSSRYLVKRTGEKVFLECVQDMDHENMFWYRQDPGLGLRLIYFSYDVKMKEKGDIPEGYSVSREKKERFSLILESASTNQTSMYLCASKVAGYYEQYFGPGTRLTVT.

This clonotype was recorded many times. The J gene is TRBJ1-2, the V gene TRBV12-3 or TRBV12-4, with D possibly TRBD1 on 5 matching bases. This CDR3 spans 13 amino acids. V shed 7 bases and J shed 6 bases, with 15 bases lying between them. For the CDR3, the DNA is TGTGCCAGCAAGAGACAGCCGGCGGATGGCTACACCTTC. Protein: CASKRQPADGYTF.

The chain couples TRBV2 to TRBJ1-6; TRBD1 is a possible D gene (5 bases). The CDR3 extends over 14 amino acids. Trimming pared 0 bases from V and 14 bases from J, leaving 14 bases between. Germline V gene sequence: CDR1 SNHLY, CDR2 FYNNEI. The CDR3: CASSEALLRQSLHF. The CDR3 region has the DNA TGTGCCAGCAGTGAAGCGCTTCTAAGACAGTCCCTCCACTTT. The variable domain in full, with the rest retrieved from reference TRBV2 and TRBJ1-6, is EPEVTQTPSHQVTQMGQEVILRCVPISNHLYFYWYRQILGQKVEFLVSFYNNEISEKSEIFDDQFSVERPDGSNFTLKIRSTKLEDSAMYFCASSEALLRQSLHFGNGTRLTVT.

V gene TRBV6-9 combines with J gene TRBJ2-7; weak D call: TRBD1 (6 bases). CDR1 and CDR2 from the germline V gene are MNHGY and SVAAGI. The V end lost 3 bases, the J end lost 3 bases, and 15 bases lay between the germline ends. The CDR3 runs 15 residues. CDR3 in DNA: TGTGCCAGCAGTTACCCAAGTAGGGGGAGCTACGAGCAGTACTTC. Encoded protein: CASSYPSRGSYEQYF.

The chain employs TRBV6-1 and TRBJ2-1, with a tentative D call TRBD1 (6 bases). V dropped 5 bases and J dropped 9 bases, with 11 bases sitting between them. Looked up from germline, CDR1 is MNHNS and CDR2 is SASEGT. This CDR3 comprises 12 residues. CDR3 in DNA: TGTGCCAGCAGTCCTACAGGGTCTGAGCAGTTCTTC. Protein sequence: CASSPTGSEQFF.

This clonotype was counted many times. This chain joins TRBV29-1 and TRBJ1-2, with D maybe TRBD1 (5 bases). The CDR3 totals 12 residues. With 7 bases removed from V and 2 bases from J, the gap between germline ends came to 11 bases. CDR1 SQVTM and CDR2 ANQGSEA come from the germline V gene. The CDR3 spells CSGGGPNYGYTF. CDR3 in DNA: TGCAGCGGGGGCGGTCCGAACTATGGCTACACCTTC. The whole variable domain, filled in from reference TRBV29-1 and TRBJ1-2, reads SAVISQKPSRDICQRGTSLTIQCQVDSQVTMMFWYRQQPGQSLTLIATANQGSEATYESGFVIDKFPISRPNLTFSTLTVSNMSPEDSSIYLCSGGGPNYGYTFGSGTRLTVV.

The V and J genes are TRBV5-1 and TRBJ2-5; D may be TRBD1 or TRBD2 (5 bases each). CDR3 length: 17 amino acids. Germline V CDR1 and CDR2: SGHRS, YFSETQ. V was pared by 4 bases and J by 2 bases, with 21 bases between. CDR3 protein: CASSPGTWEGRQETQYF. CDR3 in DNA: TGCGCCAGCAGCCCCGGGACCTGGGAAGGGCGGCAAGAGACCCAGTACTTC. Full variable domain (remainder filled in from reference TRBV5-1 and TRBJ2-5): KAGVTQTPRYLIKTRGQQVTLSCSPISGHRSVSWYQQTPGQGLQFLFEYFSETQRNKGNFPGRFSGRQFSNSRSEMNVSTLELGDSALYLCASSPGTWEGRQETQYFGPGTRLLVL.

This chain connects TRBV7-2 to TRBJ1-2; D is unresolved. Germline V gene sequence: CDR1 SGHTA, CDR2 FQGNSA. The CDR3 extends over 16 amino acids. V was trimmed by 5 bases and J by 0 bases, leaving 16 bases between them. The DNA of the CDR3 is TGTGCCAGCAGCCCTCACCGGGGTTATTCTAACTATGGCTACACCTTC. It specifies CASSPHRGYSNYGYTF.

The V and J genes are TRBV5-1 and TRBJ1-1; no clear D gene. CDR3 size: 16 residues. Germline CDR1 SGHRS, CDR2 YFSETQ. The V end was cut by 2 bases, the J end by 9 bases, with 23 bases between. CDR3 in DNA: TGCGCCAGCAGCTTAGACGATAGGACCCCCGGCGTGAAAGCTTTCTTT. This translates into CASSLDDRTPGVKAFF.

The chain couples TRBV14 to TRBJ2-1; D not resolved. Germline assignment: CDR1 SGHDN and CDR2 FVKESK. The germline V and J ends were trimmed by 1 base and 9 bases, with 7 bases remaining between them. The CDR3 runs to 12 residues. In nucleotides, the CDR3 is TGTGCCAGCAGCCAAGCTGAGAGTGAGCAGTTCTTC. Its protein is CASSQAESEQFF.

The rearrangement joins TRBV29-1 to TRBJ2-1, with D tentatively TRBD1 (5 bases). The germline gives CDR1 SQVTM, CDR2 ANQGSEA. CDR3 length equals 14 residues. Trimming stripped 0 bases from V and 2 bases from J, with 8 bases between. In nucleotides, the CDR3 is TGCAGCGTTGAAGATCCGACAGCCTACAATGAGCAGTTCTTC. Translated, it gives CSVEDPTAYNEQFF.

Of note for this clonotype: Being one base from a much bigger clone, this may be a read error. The chain uses TRBV30 and TRBJ1-1; D is unresolved. The germline V and J ends were trimmed by 2 bases and 10 bases, with 11 bases remaining between them. This CDR3 spans 11 amino acids. CDR1 is GTSNPN, CDR2 SVGIG, per germline (reference sequence). Here the CDR3 reads CAWSQEPRAFF. The CDR3 DNA sequence: TGTGCCTGGAGTCAGGAGCCGAGAGCTTTCTTT.

A word on this clonotype: An end of the junction differs from the germline gene, which may be a read error. This sequence joins TRBV10-3 and TRBJ2-1; D assignment may be TRBD1 or TRBD2 (6 bases each). The length of the CDR3 is 15 residues. Per germline, CDR1 ENHRY and CDR2 SYGVKD. CDR3 protein: CAISDGGTTNNEQLF. The CDR3 DNA is TGTGCCATCAGTGATGGCGGGACAACTAACAATGAGCAGCTCTTC.

This clonotype has only a few counts. CDR3 sequence: CASSQAYRADGYTF. The CDR3 DNA reads TGTGCCAGCAGCCAAGCATACAGGGCGGATGGCTACACCTTC. This sequence joins TRBV14 and TRBJ1-2; a weak D match, TRBD1 (6 bases). V shed 1 base and J shed 6 bases, with 12 bases lying between them. The CDR3 extends over 14 amino acids. Germline V CDR1 and CDR2: SGHDN, FVKESK.

The chain employs TRBV6-2 or TRBV6-3 and TRBJ1-2, with D unresolved. With 2 bases removed from V and 2 bases from J, the gap between germline ends came to 9 bases. The CDR3 runs 14 residues. Germline CDR1 reads MNHEY; CDR2 reads SVGEGT. CDR3 nucleotides: TGTGCCAGCAGTTACAGCTGGATGAACTATGGCTACACCTTC. The encoded protein is CASSYSWMNYGYTF.

Only a few counts were recorded for this clonotype. This chain uses TRBV7-3 with TRBJ2-1, with 8 nucleotides matching TRBD2. Germline V gene lookup returns CDR1 SGHTA and CDR2 FQGTGA. With 6 bases clipped from V and 7 bases from J, the junction kept 14 bases outside the gene matches. The CDR3 contains 16 residues. CDR3 sequence reads: CASSPQPGGVGNEQFF. The CDR3 coding sequence is TGTGCCAGCAGTCCCCAACCGGGAGGGGTGGGAAATGAGCAGTTCTTC.

This chain joins TRBV6-2 or TRBV6-3 and TRBJ2-5; TRBD2 might be the D (8 bases). Germline assignment: CDR1 MNHEY and CDR2 SVGEGT. The CDR3 totals 16 residues. V dropped 5 bases and J dropped 4 bases, with 20 bases sitting between them. CDR3 region: CASSAMTGLAGETQYF. In DNA form, the CDR3 reads TGTGCCAGCAGTGCGATGACAGGGCTAGCGGGAGAGACCCAGTACTTC.

This clonotype has more than one count but fewer than ten. The CDR3 here is CASTFSPDSSGNTIYF. For the CDR3, the DNA is TGTGCCAGCACGTTTTCACCAGATAGCTCTGGAAACACCATATATTTT. The chain carries TRBV9 and TRBJ1-3; no clear D. This CDR3 is built from 16 residues. The germline V gene encodes CDR1 SGDLS and CDR2 YYNGEE. The germline V and J ends were trimmed by 6 bases and 0 bases, with 16 bases remaining between them.

The CDR3 DNA follows: TGCGCCAGCAGCCAAGACGAGCGGACAGCGAATTCACCCCTCCACTTT. As protein: CASSQDERTANSPLHF. The J gene is TRBJ1-6, the V gene TRBV4-1; perhaps TRBD1 as D (6 bases). Trimming left V 0 bases short and J 7 bases short, with 13 bases between. From germline, CDR1 is MGHRA and CDR2 YSYEKL. The CDR3 runs 16 residues.